This T cell receptor (beta chain) is drawn from a study of T cell repertoires in ileal Crohn's disease. As for the study in general: Less than 45% were active smokers at surgery; median disease duration was 7.9 years. Every patient was operated on for stricturing (approximately 60%) or penetrating (around 40%) complications.

Findings of the study overall: Endoscopic recurrence occurred in every patient whose clonality exceeded 26.8%. Mucosal expansions were suggested to be mainly CD8 T cells.

Profiling relied on immunoSEQ multiplex PCR, and the TCRdb table lists in-frame clones only, not all of them. The data hold 15,000 or so clones, with about 93% observed a single time. Turning to this clone: Antigen: not known.

The CDR3 totals 15 residues. V lost 2 bases and J 0 bases, leaving 10 bases between the germline ends. Germline V gene lookup returns CDR1 MGHRA and CDR2 YSYEKL. Sequencing used ileal tissue. The sequence was obtained from an adult with Crohn's disease. J is TRBJ1-1 and V is TRBV4-1, with TRBD1 as a possible D gene (6 bases). CDR3 amino acids: CASSQWGGMNTEAFF. The CDR3 nucleotides are TGCGCCAGCAGCCAATGGGGGGGCATGAACACTGAAGCTTTCTTT.